These 18 T cell receptor beta chains were sequenced from one sample in a study of T cell repertoires in cytomegalovirus infection. TCRdb used MiXCR to reprocess the reads, holding one entry per CDR3 protein. This sample has hundreds of thousands of distinct CDR3 sequences, with approximately 25% found just once. The material sequenced was CD8+ T cells from PBMCs. The receptors were sampled from a human donor in good health (CMV status not recorded). Some clones in this sample may be carry-over from other donors' samples.

The chain is built from TRBV28 and TRBJ2-5; D is possibly TRBD2 (6 bases). V lost 6 bases, J lost 1 base, and 18 bases lay in between. CDR1 is MDHEN, CDR2 SYDVKM, per germline. CDR3 length: 16 residues. In DNA, the CDR3 is TGTGCCAGCAGATCTGATAACGGGACTCCCCAAGAGACCCAGTACTTC. It encodes CASRSDNGTPQETQYF.

In its sample, this clonotype was seen a few times. The chain employs TRBV4-1 and TRBJ2-3; no clear D. The CDR3 loop spans 15 amino acids. The V and J ends lost 2 bases and 0 bases respectively, with 9 bases between them. CDR1 MGHRA and CDR2 YSYEKL come from the germline V gene. CDR3 DNA sequence: TGCGCCAGCAGCCAACCCGGGTACAGCACAGATACGCAGTATTTT. This codes for CASSQPGYSTDTQYF.

The J gene is TRBJ1-1, the V gene TRBV10-3; TRBD1 matches at 11 bases. Germline assignment: CDR1 ENHRY and CDR2 SYGVKD. CDR3 length: 13 residues. V was pared by 7 bases and J by 6 bases, with 4 bases of the junction left unmatched. The CDR3 region has the DNA TGTGCCATCATGGGACAGGGGGAAGCTGAAGCTTTCTTT. As protein: CAIMGQGEAEAFF.

J is TRBJ1-4 and V is TRBV13, with unresolved D. The CDR3 loop spans 13 amino acids. CDR1 and CDR2 from the germline V gene are PRHDT and FYEKMQ (reference sequence). Trimming left V 6 bases short and J 7 bases short, with 12 bases between. For the CDR3, the DNA is TGTGCCAGCAGTAAAGGACGGGGTGAAAAACTGTTTTTT. Its protein is CASSKGRGEKLFF. Full variable domain (outside the CDR3, taken from reference TRBV13 and TRBJ1-4): AAGVIQSPRHLIKEKRETATLKCYPIPRHDTVYWYQQGPGQDPQFLISFYEKMQSDKGSIPDRFSAQQFSDYHSELNMSSLELGDSALYFCASSKGRGEKLFFGSGTQLSVL.

This clonotype was recorded at least ten times. The chain recombines TRBV7-2 with TRBJ2-7; perhaps D is TRBD1 or TRBD2 (6 bases each). CDR3 length equals 16 residues. The germline V gene encodes CDR1 SGHTA and CDR2 FQGNSA. Trimming removed 0 bases at V and 4 bases at J, with 16 bases between. This CDR3 reads CASSLALGGAQYEQYF. The CDR3 DNA reads TGTGCCAGCAGCTTAGCCCTCGGGGGCGCCCAGTACGAGCAGTACTTC.

The J gene is TRBJ1-2, the V gene TRBV10-2; 10 nucleotides align to TRBD1. CDR3 length: 17 residues. CDR1 WSHSY and CDR2 SAAADI come from the germline V gene. The J segment lost 3 bases and the V segment lost 3 bases, leaving 10 bases of the junction unmatched. CDR3 sequence reads: CASSDPGQGSPYYGYTF. DNA for the CDR3: TGCGCCAGCAGTGACCCGGGACAGGGGTCCCCCTACTATGGCTACACCTTC.

The CDR3 DNA is TGTGCCAGCAGCTTAGGATGGGGGGACGTGCAGTACGTC. This sequence encodes CASSLGWGDVQYV. V usage is TRBV7-8 and J usage is TRBJ2-7, with a weak D call TRBD2 (6 bases). Germline-derived CDR1 and CDR2 are SGHVS and FQNEAQ. Trimming removed 1 base from V and 9 bases from J, with 13 bases in between. CDR3 size: 13 residues.

V and J are TRBV11-1 and TRBJ2-1, with D hard to call. V gave up 5 bases and J gave up 4 bases, with 12 bases separating them. The germline gives CDR1 SGHAT, CDR2 FQDESV (reference sequence). This CDR3 spans 14 amino acids. CDR3: CASSIVLGYNEQFF. DNA for the CDR3: TGTGCCAGCAGCATCGTCTTGGGGTACAATGAGCAGTTCTTC.

The V and J genes are TRBV29-1 and TRBJ2-2; 7 bases are shared with TRBD1. J was trimmed by 6 bases and V by 3 bases; bases with no gene match: 7. The CDR3 is 14 residues long. CDR1 is SQVTM, CDR2 ANQGSEA, per germline. The CDR3 sequence is CSVDPGQGAGELFF. The CDR3 bases are TGCAGCGTTGACCCGGGGCAGGGGGCCGGGGAGCTGTTTTTT.

In the case of this clonotype: It may be a read error: a sequence one base away is much more abundant. The conserved final phenylalanine or tryptophan is absent from the CDR3, which likely points to a read error. This chain uses TRBV7-3 with TRBJ2-7; 7 positions match TRBD1. The ends lost 0 bases at V and 5 bases at J; junction bases unmatched: 7. In germline, CDR1 is SGHTA, CDR2 FQGTGA. This CDR3 has 15 residues. In DNA, the CDR3 is TGTGCCAGCAGCTTAACGGCAGGGGGTGAGCACGAGCAGTACGCC. Residues: CASSLTAGGEHEQYA.

This clonotype turned up a few times. The gene calls are TRBV6-2 or TRBV6-3 and TRBJ2-5; TRBD2 aligns across 8 bases. This CDR3 region has 15 residues. Germline V lookup: CDR1 MNHEY, CDR2 SVGEGT. Trimming removed 4 bases from V and 1 base from J; junction bases left unmatched: 5. The CDR3 DNA sequence: TGTGCCAGCAGTTTTTTAGCGGGGAGCCAAGAGACCCAGTACTTC. Residues: CASSFLAGSQETQYF.

This clonotype was observed at least ten times. This sequence joins TRBV7-8 and TRBJ1-2; D unclear. The CDR3 length is 15 residues. The germline V gene has CDR1 SGHVS and CDR2 FQNEAQ. V was cut by 5 bases and J by 5 bases, with 18 bases left in between. The CDR3 DNA sequence: TGTGCCAGCAGCCTAGACTTTACGGTGGGGTATGGCTACACCTTC. Residues: CASSLDFTVGYGYTF. Looking up the rest from reference TRBV7-8 and TRBJ1-2 gives the full variable domain: GAGVSQSPRYKVAKRGQDVALRCDPISGHVSLFWYQQALGQGPEFLTYFQNEAQLDKSGLPSDRFFAERPEGSVSTLKIQRTQQEDSAVYLCASSLDFTVGYGYTFGSGTRLTVV.

This clonotype showed up just a few times. The chain recombines TRBV7-9 with TRBJ2-2; 8 bases line up with TRBD2. The CDR3 spans 15 residues. After removal of 10 bases from V and 2 bases from J, the junction contained 9 bases not matched to a gene. Germline CDR1 reads SEHNR; CDR2 reads FQNEAQ (reference sequence). Here the CDR3 DNA reads TGTGCCAACTCGGTAGCGGGGCCTAACACCGGGGAGCTGTTTTTT. Translation: CANSVAGPNTGELFF.

In its sample, this clonotype was seen many times. This chain uses TRBV7-8 with TRBJ2-1, with D perhaps matching TRBD2 (6 bases). The CDR3 is made up of 17 amino acids. Trimming took 0 bases from V and 1 from J, leaving 13 bases between them. The V gene's germline CDR1 is SGHVS and CDR2 FQNEAQ. This chain's CDR3 is CASSLALSGLSYNEQFF. CDR3 sequence (DNA): TGTGCCAGCAGCTTAGCGCTAAGCGGGTTATCCTACAATGAGCAGTTCTTC.

This clonotype turned up a few times. The chain has TRBV10-3 and TRBJ1-1; D unresolved. V shed 0 bases and J shed 11 bases, with 13 bases lying between them. The CDR3 sequence is 13 residues long. Germline V gene data show CDR1 as ENHRY and CDR2 as SYGVKD. For the CDR3, the DNA is TGTGCCATCAGTGAGTCGGGAGGCCGTGGGGCTTTCTTT. Its translation: CAISESGGRGAFF.

This chain uses TRBV28 with TRBJ2-7, with no clear D. The germline gives CDR1 MDHEN, CDR2 SYDVKM. This CDR3 comprises 13 residues. The CDR3 reads CANSLGSSYEQYV. The CDR3 region has the DNA TGTGCCAACAGTCTCGGTAGCTCCTACGAGCAGTACGTC.

A note on this clonotype: One junction end does not reproduce the germline sequence, and a read error may be involved. V and J are TRBV6-6 and TRBJ2-2; D uncertain. Germline V gene sequence: CDR1 MNHNY, CDR2 SVGAGI (reference sequence). CDR3 size: 14 residues. The CDR3 sequence is CANSYFQNTGELFF. Here the CDR3 DNA reads TGTGCCAACAGTTACTTTCAAAACACCGGGGAGCTGTTTTTT.

Regarding this clonotype: Just one base apart from a much larger clone, this may be a read error. The chain recombines TRBV7-6 with TRBJ2-3; no clear D. V was trimmed by 3 bases and J by 6 bases, leaving 7 bases between them. This CDR3 region has 12 residues. Germline V gene lookup returns CDR1 SGHVS and CDR2 FNYEAQ. CDR3 nucleotide sequence: TGTGCCAGCAGCTTCGACATCGATACGCAGTATTTT. It specifies CASSFDIDTQYF.